The rows below give T cell receptor beta chains drawn from one sample of a study of blood T cells in healthy people across ages. Each CDR3 protein gets one entry after TCRdb re-called the 5' RACE reads with MiXCR. Of about 1.6 million distinct CDR3 sequences in the sample, about 31% were seen once. The sample taken for sequencing was blood. These TCRs come from a woman in her 30s in good health. CDR3s include the opening cysteine and the closing phenylalanine or tryptophan. D genes are given only for firm matches. Clone size is shown for a subset of rows, as once, few, many or a class of expanded clone.

clone_size j_call d_call v_call cdr3_aa cdr3_nt
once TRBJ2-3 . TRBV3-1 CASSREPPQLGPDTQYF TGTGCCAGCAGCCGAGAGCCCCCTCAACTAGGGCCAGATACGCAGTATTTT
few TRBJ1-3 . TRBV4-1 CASSDETGALSPNSGNTIYF TGCGCCAGCAGCGACGAGACCGGAGCACTTTCTCCGAACTCTGGAAACACCATATATTTT
. TRBJ2-7 TRBD1 TRBV5-1 CASSSTGDQIRQYF TGCGCCAGCAGCTCAACAGGGGACCAAATCCGGCAGTACTTC
many TRBJ2-3 TRBD1 TRBV4-2 CASSQDRDRGLGDTQYF TGTGCCAGCAGCCAAGACCGGGACAGGGGGCTCGGAGATACGCAGTATTTT
. TRBJ2-1 . TRBV28 CVSSLSRLANSSYNEQFF TGTGTCAGCAGTTTATCTAGGCTAGCGAATAGCTCCTACAATGAGCAGTTCTTC
. TRBJ2-1 . TRBV6-2/TRBV6-3 CASSYSTRTPYNEQFF TGTGCCAGCAGTTACTCGACTCGGACACCATACAATGAGCAGTTCTTC
few TRBJ1-6 TRBD1 TRBV6-2/TRBV6-3 CASSYQPGQMSSYNSPLHF TGTGCCAGCAGTTACCAGCCGGGACAGATGAGCTCCTATAATTCACCCCTCCACTTT
. TRBJ2-1 . TRBV28 CASSSLVTFQFF TGTGCCAGCAGTTCCCTCGTTACCTTTCAGTTCTTC
. TRBJ2-7 . TRBV11-2 CASSPSGRGLRSSYEQYF TGTGCCAGCAGCCCTAGTGGCAGGGGACTTAGGAGCTCCTACGAGCAGTACTTC
few TRBJ2-7 TRBD1 TRBV10-3 CAIRRGQTTYEQYF TGTGCCATCAGGAGGGGACAGACCACCTACGAGCAGTACTTC
. TRBJ2-5 TRBD1 TRBV6-5 CASTRQGIQETQYF TGTGCCAGCACCCGACAGGGGATTCAAGAGACCCAGTACTTC
. TRBJ2-4 TRBD1 TRBV18 CASSPLDRVAKNIQYF TGTGCCAGCTCACCACTTGACAGGGTAGCCAAAAACATTCAGTACTTC
few TRBJ2-1 . TRBV9 CASSVTSFHEQFF TGTGCCAGCAGCGTAACCAGCTTCCATGAGCAGTTCTTC
. TRBJ1-1 . TRBV20-1 CSARDALPNTEAFF TGCAGTGCTAGAGATGCACTCCCCAATACTGAAGCTTTCTTT
. TRBJ1-1 . TRBV7-9 CASSSSITTEAFF TGTGCCAGCAGCTCATCTATAACCACTGAAGCTTTCTTT
. TRBJ2-7 . TRBV5-1 CDSSRTGGYEQYF TGCGACAGCAGCCGAACTGGGGGGTACGAGCAGTACTTC
. TRBJ2-1 . TRBV9 CASSVYRDNEQFF TGTGCCAGCAGCGTATACAGGGACAATGAGCAGTTCTTC
. TRBJ1-1 . TRBV5-1 CASSLGVYSNTEAFF TGCGCCAGCAGCTTGGGGGTATACAGCAACACTGAAGCTTTCTTT
few TRBJ1-2 . TRBV4-2 CASSQGHDDYGYTF TGTGCCAGCAGCCAAGGCCACGACGACTATGGCTACACCTTC
. TRBJ2-7 . TRBV7-2 CASSLLRNYEQYF TGTGCCAGCAGCTTACTACGGAACTACGAGCAGTACTTC
. TRBJ2-1 . TRBV12-3/TRBV12-4 CASSLGVGYDEQFF TGTGCCAGCAGTTTAGGGGTTGGGTATGATGAGCAGTTCTTC
. TRBJ1-5 TRBD1 TRBV4-2 CASSVGTDLCFPQHF TGTGCCAGCAGCGTGGGGACAGACCTTTGTTTCCCCCAGCATTTT
. TRBJ2-3 . TRBV30 CATNWGGTQYF TGTGCCACCAATTGGGGGGGCACGCAGTATTTT
many TRBJ2-5 . TRBV15 CATSQPGQETQYF TGTGCCACCAGCCAACCGGGACAAGAGACCCAGTACTTC
. TRBJ2-3 TRBD2 TRBV20-1 CSARSLAGDTQYF TGCAGTGCTAGATCACTAGCGGGGGATACGCAGTATTTT
. TRBJ2-3 . TRBV11-1 CASSLYRESDTQYF TGTGCCAGCAGCTTGTACCGGGAGTCGGATACGCAGTATTTT
. TRBJ2-6 . TRBV20-1 CSARDDGTTSFSGANVLTF TGCAGTGCTAGAGATGATGGGACGACGTCTTTCTCTGGGGCCAACGTCCTGACTTTC
once TRBJ2-7 . TRBV27 CASSSLGTEQYF TGTGCCAGCAGTTCTCTTGGGACCGAGCAGTACTTC
. TRBJ2-4 . TRBV20-1 CSAAPLGRNIQYF TGCAGTGCTGCCCCCCTGGGGAGAAACATTCAGTACTTC
many TRBJ1-2 . TRBV6-2/TRBV6-3 CASRLQRDGYTF TGTGCCAGCAGACTCCAAAGGGATGGCTACACCTTC
. TRBJ1-1 . TRBV29-1 CSVAGDHNTEAFF TGCAGCGTTGCAGGAGACCACAACACTGAAGCTTTCTTT
. TRBJ1-6 . TRBV28 CASTDSGGRSYNSPLHF TGTGCCAGCACAGATAGTGGGGGGCGTTCCTATAATTCACCCCTCCACTTT
. TRBJ2-7 TRBD1 TRBV7-9 CAGSTGQGRYEQYF TGTGCCGGCAGCACGGGACAGGGCAGGTACGAGCAGTACTTC
few TRBJ2-1 . TRBV7-8 CASSPRADTHSYNEQFF TGTGCCAGCAGCCCCAGGGCGGACACCCACTCCTACAATGAGCAGTTCTTC
many TRBJ2-5 . TRBV6-1 CASREEETQYF TGTGCCAGCAGGGAGGAAGAGACCCAGTACTTC
few TRBJ2-1 . TRBV13 CASSLTGEGTYNEQFF TGTGCCAGCAGCCTGACAGGGGAGGGAACTTACAATGAGCAGTTCTTC
once TRBJ2-3 . TRBV5-6 CASSLATSFTDTQYF TGTGCCAGCAGCTTGGCAACTAGCTTCACAGATACGCAGTATTTT
few TRBJ1-2 . TRBV28 CASRGVGRGYGYTF TGTGCCAGCAGGGGAGTAGGCAGGGGCTATGGCTACACCTTC
few TRBJ1-2 TRBD1 TRBV5-1 CASSPGQPGRSGYTF TGCGCCAGCAGCCCGGGACAGCCGGGACGGAGTGGCTACACCTTC
. TRBJ2-1 TRBD2 TRBV7-9 CASSLTSAVAGVREQFF TGTGCCAGCAGCTTAACTTCAGCAGTAGCGGGAGTTCGAGAGCAGTTCTTC
few TRBJ2-1 TRBD2 TRBV5-1 CASSLNLAGFEQFF TGCGCCAGCAGCTTGAACCTAGCGGGTTTTGAGCAGTTCTTC
. TRBJ2-7 . TRBV7-9 CASSLAGTWDREQYF TGTGCCAGCAGCTTAGCAGGTACTTGGGATAGGGAGCAGTACTTC
. TRBJ2-7 . TRBV7-3 CASSLRPNPASYEQYF TGTGCCAGCAGCCTAAGACCCAACCCAGCCTCCTACGAGCAGTACTTC
few TRBJ2-1 TRBD2 TRBV11-1 CASSSRGGGRANEQFF TGTGCCAGCAGCTCCCGCGGGGGCGGGAGGGCCAATGAGCAGTTCTTC
few TRBJ2-1 . TRBV10-3 CAISITAGLSYNEQFF TGTGCCATCAGTATTACGGCGGGCCTTTCCTACAATGAGCAGTTCTTC
. TRBJ2-1 . TRBV19 CASSISSGLDEQFF TGTGCCAGTAGTATAAGTTCGGGGCTGGATGAGCAGTTCTTC
. TRBJ2-7 TRBD1 TRBV28 CASRPDRVGEQYF TGTGCCAGCAGACCGGACAGGGTAGGGGAGCAGTACTTC
. TRBJ2-7 . TRBV10-3 CATSESGGGDHEQYF TGTGCCACCAGTGAGTCCGGGGGAGGAGATCACGAGCAGTACTTC